This entry features one TCR beta chain sequence. Naive-designated CD8 cells lacked CD45RO, were positively enriched for CCR7, and omitted terminally differentiated effector memory CD45RA+ cells. This CDR3 comprises 16 residues. The ends lost 0 bases at V and 3 bases at J; junction bases unmatched: 5. Germline V CDR1 and CDR2: SGHRS, YFSETQ. These data originate in a study of shared clonotypes between healthy human individuals. Study information: A donor's plate count was three for CD4 naive and three for CD4 memory; CD8 naive had two and CD8 memory one.

For every subset, genomic DNA was evenly distributed across several immunoSEQ plates. A roughly 200 ng quantity of DNA, tens of thousands of T cell genomes, went into the sorted-subset replicate PCRs. The method was immunoSEQ multiplex PCR; TCRdb's version includes in-frame clones alone and lacks a portion of them. The sample holds about 2 million clones, roughly 95% seen once. This chain connects TRBV5-1 to TRBJ1-3, with TRBD1 matching 8 bases. Sample: naive CD8+ T cells sorted from blood. The clonotype originates from a young man in good health. The CDR3 sequence: CASSLGARGLGNTIYF. The CDR3 nucleotides read TGCGCCAGCAGCTTGGGCGCCAGGGGGCTTGGAAACACCATATATTTT.